This TCR beta chain was documented in a study of T cell repertoires in aging, cancer and after chemotherapy. Study at large: Roughly 10 million TCR reads made up the full dataset.

This clonotype turned up a few times. Rearranged V-D-J TRB sequences were amplified with a mixed TRB-A/B primer pool. TCRdb reprocessed the multiplex PCR reads with MiXCR, giving one entry per CDR3 protein. The sample has thousands of distinct CDR3 sequences; 21% are singletons. The CDR3 has 12 residues. Germline CDR1 and CDR2: MDHEN and SYDVKM. With 3 bases removed from V and 5 bases from J, the gap between germline ends came to 7 bases. Peripheral blood genomic DNA, not sorted cells or RNA, was the template. The rearrangement links TRBV28 to TRBJ1-2; D is ambiguous. The sample taken for sequencing was blood. This clonotype originated in a human donor with a blood cancer. The CDR3 nucleotides are TGTGCCAGCAGTTTGGTGGGATATGGCTACACCTTC. Amino acids: CASSLVGYGYTF.